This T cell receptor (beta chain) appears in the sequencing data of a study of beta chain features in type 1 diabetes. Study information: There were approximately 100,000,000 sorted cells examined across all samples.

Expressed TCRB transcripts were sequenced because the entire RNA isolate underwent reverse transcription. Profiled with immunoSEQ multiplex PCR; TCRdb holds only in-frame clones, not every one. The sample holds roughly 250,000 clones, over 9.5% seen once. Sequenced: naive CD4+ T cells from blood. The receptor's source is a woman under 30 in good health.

This CDR3 reads CASSWRDGPFYEQYF. CDR3 DNA: TGCGCCAGCAGCTGGAGGGACGGACCGTTCTACGAGCAGTACTTC. The chain has TRBV5-1 and TRBJ2-7; a possible D gene is TRBD2 (6 bases). The CDR3 consists of 15 residues. V lost 3 bases and J 3 bases, leaving 16 bases between the germline ends. Germline V gene sequence: CDR1 SGHRS, CDR2 YFSETQ. The full variable domain, in which reference TRBV5-1 and TRBJ2-7 provide the parts outside the CDR3, is KAGVTQTPRYLIKTRGQQVTLSCSPISGHRSVSWYQQTPGQGLQFLFEYFSETQRNKGNFPGRFSGRQFSNSRSEMNVSTLELGDSALYLCASSWRDGPFYEQYFGPGTRLTVT.